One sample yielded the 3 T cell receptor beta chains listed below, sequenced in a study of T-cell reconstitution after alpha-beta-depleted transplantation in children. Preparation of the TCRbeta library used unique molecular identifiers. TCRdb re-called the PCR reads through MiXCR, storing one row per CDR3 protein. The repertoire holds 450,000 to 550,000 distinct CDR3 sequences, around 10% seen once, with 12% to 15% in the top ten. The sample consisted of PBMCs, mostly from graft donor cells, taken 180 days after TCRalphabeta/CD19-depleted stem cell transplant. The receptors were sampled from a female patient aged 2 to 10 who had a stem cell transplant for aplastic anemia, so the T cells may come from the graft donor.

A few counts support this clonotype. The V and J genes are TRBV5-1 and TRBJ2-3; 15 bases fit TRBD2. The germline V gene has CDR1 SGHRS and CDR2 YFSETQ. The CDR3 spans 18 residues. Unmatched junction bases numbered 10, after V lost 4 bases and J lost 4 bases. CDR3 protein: CASSPSGLAGGWADTQYF. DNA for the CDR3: TGCGCCAGCAGCCCCTCCGGACTAGCGGGAGGGTGGGCAGATACGCAGTATTTT. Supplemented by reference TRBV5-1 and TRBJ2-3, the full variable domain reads KAGVTQTPRYLIKTRGQQVTLSCSPISGHRSVSWYQQTPGQGLQFLFEYFSETQRNKGNFPGRFSGRQFSNSRSEMNVSTLELGDSALYLCASSPSGLAGGWADTQYFGPGTRLTVL.

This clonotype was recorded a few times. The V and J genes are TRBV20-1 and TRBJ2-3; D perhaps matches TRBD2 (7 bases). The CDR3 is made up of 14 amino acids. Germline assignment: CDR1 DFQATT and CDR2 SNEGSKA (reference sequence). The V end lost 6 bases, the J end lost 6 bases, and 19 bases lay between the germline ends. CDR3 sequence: CSAPPRGRSDTQYF. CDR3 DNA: TGCAGTGCCCCCCCGCGGGGGCGCAGCGATACGCAGTATTTT.

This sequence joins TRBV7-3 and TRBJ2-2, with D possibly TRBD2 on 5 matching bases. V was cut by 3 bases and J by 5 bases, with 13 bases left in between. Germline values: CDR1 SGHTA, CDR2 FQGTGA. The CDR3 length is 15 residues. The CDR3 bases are TGTGCCAGCAGCTTCGGGAATGAAGAAACCGGGGAGCTGTTTTTT. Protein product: CASSFGNEETGELFF.